What follows are 23 T cell receptor beta chains derived from one specimen sequenced in a study of glioma-infiltrating T cells. The iRepertoire nested amplicon-rescue multiplex PCR amplified TCR alpha and beta CDR3s from RNA. TCRdb reprocessed the multiplex PCR reads with MiXCR, giving one entry per CDR3 protein. The sample holds some 120,000 distinct CDR3 sequences, roughly 25% seen once. The sequencing input was glioma tissue, nonneoplastic brain tissue, or PBMCs (not recorded which). The receptor source for this set is a human donor with low-grade glioma or glioblastoma, undergoing nonglioma brain surgery, or in good health (not recorded which).

Many counts were recorded for this clonotype. The genes are TRBV7-2 and TRBJ1-2; 8 nucleotides line up with TRBD1. V lost 4 bases, J lost 4 bases, and 2 bases stayed unmatched. The CDR3 has 13 amino acids. Germline values: CDR1 SGHTA, CDR2 FQGNSA. CDR3 bases: TGTGCCAGCAGCTCTGGACAGGGCTATGGCTACACCTTC. It translates to CASSSGQGYGYTF.

This clonotype was counted ten times or more. The chain uses TRBV2 and TRBJ1-5; 10 nucleotides agree with TRBD1. J lost 7 bases, V lost 6 bases, and 6 bases had no gene match. Germline assignment: CDR1 SNHLY and CDR2 FYNNEI. The length of the CDR3 is 14 residues. The CDR3 DNA follows: TGTGCCAGCAGCACCGGGACAGGGGACCAGCCCCAGCATTTT. It yields the protein CASSTGTGDQPQHF.

At least ten counts were recorded for this clonotype. The chain carries TRBV27 and TRBJ2-1; D is possibly TRBD1 (5 bases). The CDR3 is made up of 14 amino acids. The germline V and J ends were trimmed by 5 bases and 6 bases, with 14 bases remaining between them. Germline lookup yields CDR1 MNHEY and CDR2 SMNVEV (reference sequence). CDR3 residues: CASSELRALNEQFF. The DNA of the CDR3 is TGTGCCAGCAGTGAACTCAGGGCCCTCAATGAGCAGTTCTTC.

The chain joins TRBV5-1 to TRBJ2-3; 8 bases map to TRBD2. Germline trimming cut 4 bases from V and 3 bases from J; bases unmatched to any gene: 7. The CDR3 extends over 15 amino acids. Germline-derived CDR1 and CDR2 are SGHRS and YFSETQ. CDR3 region: CASSTGLATTDTQYF. The CDR3 region has the DNA TGCGCCAGCAGCACCGGACTAGCAACAACAGATACGCAGTATTTT.

Details on this clonotype: With a much larger clone just one base away, this may be a read error. The chain is built from TRBV2 and TRBJ1-5; a weak D match, TRBD1 (5 bases). Germline assignment: CDR1 SNHLY and CDR2 FYNNEI. The ends were cut back, 6 bases at V and 3 bases at J, with 12 bases in the middle. This CDR3 is built from 14 residues. CDR3 coding DNA: TGTGCCAGCAGGGAGACAGTTAACAATCAGCCCCAGCATTTT. This codes for CASRETVNNQPQHF.

A note on this clonotype: A read error may explain this, as a much larger clone is one base away. J is TRBJ2-5 and V is TRBV11-1; 12 bases are shared with TRBD1. This CDR3 spans 13 amino acids. Germline CDR1 SGHAT, CDR2 FQDESV (reference sequence). The DNA of the CDR3 is TGTGCCAGCGGGACAGGGGGCGCAGAGACCCGGTACTTC. This sequence encodes CASGTGGAETRYF.

This clonotype was counted many times. The J gene is TRBJ2-5, the V gene TRBV7-2; 9 bases line up with TRBD1. Germline CDR1 reads SGHTA; CDR2 reads FQGNSA. The CDR3 length is 17 residues. The V and J ends lost 4 bases and 2 bases, in that order; junction bases with no gene match: 11. CDR3 protein: CASSYNPPGQGQETQYF. CDR3 bases: TGTGCCAGCAGCTACAACCCCCCGGGACAGGGTCAAGAGACCCAGTACTTC.

V and J are TRBV12-3 or TRBV12-4 and TRBJ2-1, with D unresolved. Deletions cut 5 bases from V and 1 base from J, with 6 bases between. The CDR3 is 13 amino acids. CDR3 nucleotides: TGTGCCAGCAGTCACACTTCCTACAATGAGCAGTTCTTC. Protein product: CASSHTSYNEQFF.

Concerning this clonotype: This may arise from a read error, as a much more abundant clone is one base away. The chain is built from TRBV4-1 and TRBJ2-7, with D possibly TRBD1 on 6 matching bases. The CDR3 sequence is 16 residues long. The germline gives CDR1 MGHRA, CDR2 YSYEKL. Trimming removed 10 bases at V and 0 bases at J, with 22 bases between. In nucleotides, the CDR3 is TGCGCCAACACCCACCTCTGGGGGCCGAGCTCCTACGAGCAGTACTTC. Protein sequence: CANTHLWGPSSYEQYF.

In regard to this clonotype: With a much larger clone just one base away, this may be a read error. This chain links TRBV7-2 with TRBJ2-5; TRBD1 matches at 7 bases. This CDR3 has 15 amino acids. Unmatched junction bases numbered 15, after V lost 9 bases and J lost 5 bases. The germline gives CDR1 SGHTA, CDR2 FQGNSA. The CDR3 is CARRIGITGVETQYF. The CDR3 bases are TGTGCCAGGAGGATCGGGATAACAGGGGTGGAGACCCAGTACTTC.

This clonotype was seen many times. The J gene is TRBJ2-1, the V gene TRBV7-2; 10 bases line up with TRBD1. Per germline, CDR1 SGHTA and CDR2 FQGNSA. V was pared by 7 bases and J by 6 bases, with 9 bases of the junction left unmatched. CDR3 length equals 15 residues. The CDR3 coding sequence is TGTGCCAGCACCCCATTGGGACAGGGGCCCAATGAGCAGTTCTTC. This sequence encodes CASTPLGQGPNEQFF.

Many counts were recorded for this clonotype. A read error may produce the germline difference seen at one junction end. The chain has TRBV18 and TRBJ1-4; 7 bases match TRBD1. CDR3 length: 15 residues. From germline, CDR1 is KGHSH and CDR2 LQKENI. The CDR3 reads CASSSPGQLNEKLFF. Written as DNA, the CDR3 is TGTGCCAGCTCATCACCGGGACAGCTTAATGAAAAACTGTTTTTT. The variable domain in full, completed from reference TRBV18 and TRBJ1-4, reads NAGVMQNPRHLVRRRGQEARLRCSPMKGHSHVYWYRQLPEEGLKFMVYLQKENIIDESGMPKERFSAEFPKEGPSILRIQQVVRGDSAAYFCASSSPGQLNEKLFFGSGTQLSVL.

This clonotype was counted many times. This could be a read error, since a much larger clone is one nucleotide away. In DNA, the CDR3 is TGTGCCAGCCGCCCTAAAGCGGGCACAGATACGCAGTATTTT. It is translated as CASRPKAGTDTQYF. The chain carries TRBV7-2 and TRBJ2-3, with a weak D call TRBD2 (5 bases). CDR1 is SGHTA and CDR2 is FQGNSA in the germline V gene. This CDR3 spans 14 amino acids. V lost 8 bases, J lost 1 base, and 13 bases lay in between.

This clonotype appeared many times. The chain employs TRBV15 and TRBJ1-1; D call uncertain. The CDR3 runs 17 residues. The germline gives CDR1 LNHNV, CDR2 YYDKDF (reference sequence). Trimming left V 1 base short and J 0 bases short, with 15 bases between. In nucleotides, the CDR3 is TGTGCCACCAGCAGAGTCCGATCCCGAGGCTTGAACACTGAAGCTTTCTTT. Its protein product is CATSRVRSRGLNTEAFF.

For this clonotype: Given a much more abundant clone one base away, this may be a read error. The chain carries TRBV6-2 or TRBV6-3 and TRBJ2-1; 7 bases are shared with TRBD2. The CDR3 runs to 12 residues. The germline V gene encodes CDR1 MNHEY and CDR2 SVGEGT. V shed 10 bases and J 8 bases; nucleotides not matched to a gene: 8. The DNA for the CDR3 is TGTGCCATACGGGAGGAGCAGGATGAGCAGTTCTTC. Translated, it gives CAIREEQDEQFF.

This chain connects TRBV12-3 or TRBV12-4 to TRBJ1-3, with D perhaps matching TRBD1 (5 bases). The CDR3 consists of 12 residues. V was pared by 5 bases and J by 6 bases, with 8 bases between. The DNA of the CDR3 is TGTGCCAGCAGTCCAGGACAAAACACCATATATTTT. The encoded protein is CASSPGQNTIYF.

The table lists this clonotype with many counts. The chain joins TRBV20-1 to TRBJ2-1, with 9 bases fitting TRBD2. The CDR3 has 14 amino acids. The germline V gene has CDR1 DFQATT and CDR2 SNEGSKA (reference sequence). This CDR3 reads CRALAGGRYNEQFF. The CDR3 DNA reads as TGCAGGGCCCTGGCGGGAGGGCGATACAATGAGCAGTTCTTC.

The rearrangement uses TRBV5-6 and TRBJ2-3; no clear D. Germline V gene sequence: CDR1 SGHDT, CDR2 YYEEEE. V gave up 2 bases and J gave up 4 bases, with 14 bases separating them. There are 15 residues in the CDR3. The CDR3 DNA reads as TGTGCCAGCAGCTTTGGTTGGTCCACGCCAGATACGCAGTATTTT. This encodes CASSFGWSTPDTQYF.

The chain is built from TRBV28 and TRBJ2-7; TRBD1 aligns across 7 bases. This CDR3 contains 13 residues. CDR1 MDHEN and CDR2 SYDVKM come from the germline V gene. The V and J ends lost 8 bases and 1 base, in that order; junction bases with no gene match: 5. The CDR3 region has the DNA TGTGCCAGCCTGACAGGGAGATCCTACGAGCAGTACTTC. It translates to CASLTGRSYEQYF.

In this sample, this clonotype turned up many times. This chain links TRBV20-1 with TRBJ2-3, with 12 nucleotides matching TRBD2. CDR1 DFQATT and CDR2 SNEGSKA come from the germline V gene (reference sequence). Trimming removed 1 base from V and 1 base from J; junction bases left unmatched: 3. The CDR3 has 16 amino acids. The CDR3 nucleotides are TGCAGTGCTAGAGGACTAGCGGGGGAGGGCACAGATACGCAGTATTTT. It is translated as CSARGLAGEGTDTQYF.

This clonotype was recorded many times. The chain uses TRBV2 and TRBJ2-7; 8 bases are shared with TRBD2. Trimming cost V 2 bases and J 5 bases; bases outside gene matches: 5. The CDR3 spans 14 residues. Per germline, CDR1 SNHLY and CDR2 FYNNEI. In DNA form, the CDR3 reads TGTGCCAGCAGTGAAAGACCGGGACTAGACGAGCAGTACTTC. Translated, it gives CASSERPGLDEQYF.

This clonotype showed up many times. The chain links TRBV5-4 to TRBJ2-7; TRBD2 might be the D (5 bases). There are 14 residues in the CDR3. Between the trimmed V and J ends, which lost 5 bases and 0 bases, there was a span of 12 bases. From germline, CDR1 is SGHNT and CDR2 YYREEE (reference sequence). CDR3 bases: TGTGCCAGCAGTCCCGAGGGCACCTCCTACGAGCAGTACTTC. Translating gives CASSPEGTSYEQYF. The whole variable domain, filled in from reference TRBV5-4 and TRBJ2-7, reads ETGVTQSPTHLIKTRGQQVTLRCSSQSGHNTVSWYQQALGQGPQFIFQYYREEENGRGNFPPRFSGLQFPNYSSELNVNALELDDSALYLCASSPEGTSYEQYFGPGTRLTVT.

A word on this clonotype: The germline gene is not matched at one end of the junction; a read error may be the cause. Here the CDR3 DNA reads TGTGCCAGCAGCTTAGAGACCAAGTACTTC. This codes for CASSLETKYF. The chain employs TRBV2 and TRBJ2-5; D unclear. Germline V gene lookup returns CDR1 SNHLY and CDR2 FYNNEI. The CDR3 is 10 residues long.